This T cell receptor (beta chain) is from a study of cytomegalovirus exposure and HLA in healthy donors. Study results and caveats: TCR association rates varied by HLA locus in a later analysis, with DRB1 highest and HLA-C lowest.

This clone has only a few counts. No antigen is known for it. Primers for the PCR totalled 60 Vbeta and 13 Jbeta. Clones were sequenced by immunoSEQ multiplex PCR, and TCRdb holds only the in-frame ones, with some missing. The sample has under 150,000 clones, approximately 9% seen once; the top ten hold less than 2%. Per germline, CDR1 MGHRA and CDR2 YSYEKL. Trimming pared 1 base from V and 5 bases from J, leaving 15 bases between. The CDR3 extends over 15 amino acids. This receptor was taken from a male donor in good health and CMV-seronegative. Material for sequencing was PBMCs. This chain joins TRBV4-1 and TRBJ2-7, with D possibly being TRBD1 (6 bases). In nucleotides, the CDR3 is TGCGCCAGCAGCCAAGGCCCAGGGGCGCAAAACGAGCAGTACTTC. Amino acid sequence: CASSQGPGAQNEQYF.